Presented here are 27 T cell receptor beta chains from one specimen sequenced in a study of identical twins. TCRdb reprocessed the 5' RACE reads with MiXCR, giving one entry per CDR3 protein. This sample has about 280,000 distinct CDR3 sequences, with under 9.5% found just once. These same records also appear under a second study, on yellow fever vaccine responses in identical twins.

The material sequenced was memory (CD45RO+) T cells sorted from blood. These receptors were taken from a woman aged 18-29 years in good health.

Ten or more counts support this clonotype. This chain links TRBV5-1 with TRBJ2-7, with TRBD2 matching 8 bases. Trimming removed 7 bases from V and 3 bases from J; junction bases left unmatched: 9. The CDR3 covers 14 residues. From germline, CDR1 is SGHRS and CDR2 YFSETQ. The CDR3 protein is CASANSGTLYEQYF. The DNA for the CDR3 is TGCGCCAGCGCAAATAGCGGGACCCTCTACGAGCAGTACTTC.

This clonotype occurred many times. This rearrangement joins TRBV28 to TRBJ2-3; D is uncertain. Germline values: CDR1 MDHEN, CDR2 SYDVKM. Trimming left V 1 base short and J 0 bases short, with 5 bases between. The CDR3 covers 14 residues. The CDR3 sequence: CASSLLTSTDTQYF. CDR3 bases: TGTGCCAGCAGTTTATTGACTAGCACAGATACGCAGTATTTT.

In this sample, this clonotype turned up many times. The CDR3 nucleotides read TGTGCCAGCAGTAGGGACTTGAACACTGAAGCTTTCTTT. This codes for CASSRDLNTEAFF. The chain couples TRBV6-1 to TRBJ1-1; maybe TRBD1 (5 bases). This CDR3 spans 13 amino acids. The V end lost 5 bases, the J end lost 0 bases, and 7 bases lay between the germline ends. Per germline, CDR1 MNHNS and CDR2 SASEGT.

This clonotype was recorded at least ten times. This chain links TRBV5-1 with TRBJ2-7, with 10 bases that match TRBD2. V lost 1 base and J lost 4; bases outside the gene matches: 5. The CDR3 runs to 15 residues. Germline V CDR1 and CDR2: SGHRS, YFSETQ. The CDR3 DNA follows: TGCGCCAGCAGCTTGTGGGCTAGCGGGAGATACGAGCAGTACTTC. Translation: CASSLWASGRYEQYF.

The chain has TRBV6-1 and TRBJ1-2, with a weak D call TRBD1 (6 bases). Germline loops: CDR1 MNHNS, CDR2 SASEGT. CDR3 size: 15 residues. The ends were cut back, 2 bases at V and 2 bases at J, with 12 bases in the middle. CDR3 protein: CASSEHQGTNYGYTF. In DNA form, the CDR3 reads TGTGCCAGCAGTGAACACCAGGGGACGAACTATGGCTACACCTTC.

About this clonotype: A much larger clone is a single base away; this may be a read error. This chain connects TRBV6-5 to TRBJ2-2, with D perhaps TRBD1 (6 bases). Germline CDR1 reads MNHEY; CDR2 reads SVGAGI. The CDR3 length is 15 residues. The CDR3 loop is CASSYSDSEAGERFF. DNA of the CDR3: TGTGCCAGCAGTTACTCGGACAGCGAGGCCGGGGAGCGGTTTTTT.

The chain combines TRBV24-1 with TRBJ2-6; D unresolved. V lost 4 bases to trimming and J lost 2 bases, with 5 bases between them. Germline lookup yields CDR1 KGHDR and CDR2 SFDVKD. This CDR3 is built from 14 residues. Here the CDR3 reads CATSENTGANVLTF. The CDR3 nucleotides read TGTGCCACCAGTGAAAACACTGGGGCCAACGTCCTGACTTTC.

This clonotype was found many times. The chain joins TRBV20-1 to TRBJ2-7, with 9 bases aligning to TRBD1. This CDR3 spans 15 amino acids. The V gene end was trimmed by 0 bases and the J gene end by 2 bases; junction bases not matched to a gene: 5. CDR1 is DFQATT and CDR2 is SNEGSKA in the germline V gene (reference sequence). The CDR3 protein is CSARDPGQGPYEQYF. Here the CDR3 DNA reads TGCAGTGCTAGAGACCCGGGACAGGGCCCCTACGAGCAGTACTTC.

This clonotype was seen many times. The gene calls are TRBV10-2 and TRBJ2-1, with a tentative D call TRBD2 (6 bases). Deletions cut 6 bases from V and 9 bases from J, with 15 bases between. CDR1 and CDR2 (germline): WSHSY, SAAADI. The length of the CDR3 is 13 residues. CDR3 residues: CASRLLAGGEQFF. The CDR3 DNA follows: TGCGCCAGCAGGCTTCTAGCCGGGGGTGAGCAGTTCTTC.

This clonotype came up many times. This chain links TRBV12-3 or TRBV12-4 with TRBJ2-1; 9 bases fit TRBD2. V was pared by 6 bases and J by 5 bases, with 11 bases of the junction left unmatched. The CDR3 is 16 residues long. Written as DNA, the CDR3 is TGTGCCAGCAGCCCGACGGGCGGGGGGGCAAACAATGAGCAGTTCTTC. Protein sequence: CASSPTGGGANNEQFF.

Ten or more counts support this clonotype. The chain carries TRBV10-3 and TRBJ2-7, with D maybe TRBD1 (6 bases). V lost 0 bases, J lost 6 bases, and 12 bases lay in between. The CDR3 is 14 amino acids. Germline V gene data show CDR1 as ENHRY and CDR2 as SYGVKD. The DNA of the CDR3 is TGTGCCATCAGTGAGTCGAATGGGGGCGGCGAGCAGTACTTC. Translation gives CAISESNGGGEQYF.

The V gene is TRBV5-1, the J gene TRBJ1-5; D gene uncertain. Germline V gene data show CDR1 as SGHRS and CDR2 as YFSETQ. The CDR3 is 14 amino acids. The germline V and J ends were trimmed by 4 bases and 4 bases, with 12 bases remaining between them. CDR3 loop: CASSPGGRNQPQHF. In DNA form, the CDR3 reads TGCGCCAGCAGCCCGGGAGGGAGAAATCAGCCCCAGCATTTT.

At least ten counts were recorded for this clonotype. The chain employs TRBV2 and TRBJ1-4, with D unclear. The CDR3 covers 14 residues. The germline V gene encodes CDR1 SNHLY and CDR2 FYNNEI. V was cut by 3 bases and J by 4 bases, with 9 bases left in between. CDR3 amino acids: CASSEGGVNEKLFF. The DNA of the CDR3 is TGTGCCAGCAGTGAGGGAGGTGTTAATGAAAAACTGTTTTTT.

This clonotype was seen ten or more times. The chain uses TRBV12-3 or TRBV12-4 and TRBJ1-1; tentatively, D is TRBD1 (5 bases). V lost 6 bases and J 2 bases, leaving 16 bases between the germline ends. The CDR3 covers 15 residues. CDR3 DNA sequence: TGTGCCAGCAGCGGGGGTAGGAGGCCAAACACTGAAGCTTTCTTT. Translating it yields CASSGGRRPNTEAFF.

This chain connects TRBV18 to TRBJ2-1; 9 nucleotides align to TRBD2. The CDR3 totals 15 residues. The germline V gene has CDR1 KGHSH and CDR2 LQKENI. J gave up 8 bases and V 6 bases, and 11 bases lay outside the gene matches. This CDR3 reads CASSPQAGGLYEQFF. The CDR3 DNA is TGTGCCAGCTCTCCTCAAGCGGGAGGCCTCTATGAGCAGTTCTTC. The whole variable domain, remainder taken from reference TRBV18 and TRBJ2-1, is NAGVMQNPRHLVRRRGQEARLRCSPMKGHSHVYWYRQLPEEGLKFMVYLQKENIIDESGMPKERFSAEFPKEGPSILRIQQVVRGDSAAYFCASSPQAGGLYEQFFGPGTRLTVL.

J is TRBJ2-6 and V is TRBV4-1, with D unclear. This CDR3 contains 17 residues. Germline loops: CDR1 MGHRA, CDR2 YSYEKL. V was cut by 1 base and J by 0 bases, with 10 bases left in between. The CDR3 DNA follows: TGCGCCAGCAGCCAAGCGTTTCAGGACTCTGGGGCCAACGTCCTGACTTTC. It yields the protein CASSQAFQDSGANVLTF.

This clonotype was observed a handful of times. The CDR3 nucleotides are TGCGCCAGCAGGCAGATATCAGGGGGCCAAGAGACCCAGTACTTC. It specifies CASRQISGGQETQYF. J is TRBJ2-5 and V is TRBV5-1; the match to TRBD1 covers 7 bases. Trimming took 5 bases from V and 1 from J; bases not matched to a gene: 8. The CDR3 runs to 15 residues. Looked up from germline, CDR1 is SGHRS and CDR2 is YFSETQ.

This clonotype was detected many times. This sequence joins TRBV4-1 and TRBJ2-3, with 8 bases identical to TRBD2. The CDR3 runs 17 residues. The germline gives CDR1 MGHRA, CDR2 YSYEKL. Unmatched junction bases numbered 7, after V lost 1 base and J lost 1 base. The CDR3 region is CASSQVWLGGGTDTQYF. The CDR3 DNA reads TGCGCCAGCAGCCAAGTGTGGCTCGGGGGGGGCACAGATACGCAGTATTTT.

This clonotype came up many times. This rearrangement joins TRBV4-2 to TRBJ1-3; D unclear. Germline V CDR1 and CDR2: LGHNA, YNFKEQ. This CDR3 is 16 amino acids long. The V and J ends lost 0 bases and 2 bases respectively, with 11 bases between them. In nucleotides, the CDR3 is TGTGCCAGCAGCCAAGATATCGGGGAAACTGGAAACACCATATATTTT. Protein sequence: CASSQDIGETGNTIYF.

Details on this clonotype: One junction end does not reproduce the germline sequence, and a read error may be involved. The genes are TRBV7-9 and TRBJ2-2, with 9 bases that match TRBD2. Germline V gives CDR1 SEHNR, CDR2 FQNEAQ (reference sequence). The CDR3 is 16 residues long. CDR3 coding DNA: TGTGCCAGCAGCTTAGATCGGACTAGCGACATCGGGGAGCTGGTTTTT. The encoded protein is CASSLDRTSDIGELVF. Variable domain in full (rest from reference TRBV7-9 and TRBJ2-2): DTGVSQNPRHKITKRGQNVTFRCDPISEHNRLYWYRQTLGQGPEFLTYFQNEAQLEKSRLLSDRFSAERPKGSFSTLEIQRTEQGDSAMYLCASSLDRTSDIGELVFGEGSRLTVL.

This clonotype was seen a few times. The chain recombines TRBV20-1 with TRBJ2-7; no definite D call. Germline V CDR1 and CDR2: DFQATT, SNEGSKA (reference sequence). The CDR3 has 13 residues. Trimming cost V 3 bases and J 4 bases, with 13 bases left between them. CDR3 in amino acids: CSASTPPAYEQYF. CDR3 nucleotides: TGCAGTGCTAGCACCCCGCCAGCGTACGAGCAGTACTTC.

This clonotype was counted a few times. The CDR3: CSAGQGPGELFF. DNA for the CDR3: TGCAGCGCTGGACAGGGGCCCGGGGAGCTGTTTTTT. This chain connects TRBV29-1 to TRBJ2-2; 9 bases line up with TRBD1. Germline CDR1 SQVTM, CDR2 ANQGSEA. V shed 7 bases and J 6 bases; nucleotides not matched to a gene: 3. CDR3 size: 12 residues.

This clonotype was recorded at least ten times. The chain is built from TRBV2 and TRBJ2-1, with 10 bases matching TRBD2. The CDR3 is made up of 13 amino acids. Germline V gives CDR1 SNHLY, CDR2 FYNNEI. Losses at the gene ends were 2 bases for V and 9 bases for J; bases not matched to a gene: 1. The CDR3 spells CASSELAGAEQFF. CDR3 bases: TGTGCCAGCAGTGAACTAGCGGGAGCTGAGCAGTTCTTC.

Ten or more counts support this clonotype. The chain links TRBV5-1 to TRBJ2-5; D is unresolved. V was pared by 2 bases and J by 5 bases, with 10 bases between. Germline-derived CDR1 and CDR2 are SGHRS and YFSETQ. The CDR3 totals 13 residues. This chain's CDR3 is CASSFPNGETQYF. DNA for the CDR3: TGCGCCAGCAGCTTTCCGAACGGGGAGACCCAGTACTTC.

The rearrangement links TRBV9 to TRBJ2-1, with a tentative D call TRBD1 (6 bases). The CDR3 consists of 15 residues. V lost 4 bases and J 4 bases, leaving 15 bases between the germline ends. The germline V gene encodes CDR1 SGDLS and CDR2 YYNGEE. The chain's CDR3 is CASSTPTGLYNEQFF. The DNA of the CDR3 is TGTGCCAGCAGCACTCCGACAGGATTATACAATGAGCAGTTCTTC.

This chain links TRBV12-5 with TRBJ2-6, with TRBD1 identical over 9 bases. V lost 0 bases to trimming and J lost 1 base; unmatched junction nucleotides: 1. Germline V gene sequence: CDR1 LGHNT, CDR2 FRNRAP. The CDR3 runs 17 residues. The chain's CDR3 is CASGLVQGASGANVLTF. The CDR3 nucleotides are TGTGCTAGTGGTTTGGTACAGGGGGCGTCTGGGGCCAACGTCCTGACTTTC.

In this sample, this clonotype turned up many times. CDR3 in DNA: TGTGCCATCAACCCCTTGGGCTCTGGAAACACCATATATTTT. Its protein is CAINPLGSGNTIYF. The V call is TRBV10-3, the J call TRBJ1-3; D not certain. V was trimmed by 7 bases and J by 0 bases, leaving 10 bases between them. CDR1 ENHRY and CDR2 SYGVKD come from the germline V gene. The CDR3 consists of 14 residues.